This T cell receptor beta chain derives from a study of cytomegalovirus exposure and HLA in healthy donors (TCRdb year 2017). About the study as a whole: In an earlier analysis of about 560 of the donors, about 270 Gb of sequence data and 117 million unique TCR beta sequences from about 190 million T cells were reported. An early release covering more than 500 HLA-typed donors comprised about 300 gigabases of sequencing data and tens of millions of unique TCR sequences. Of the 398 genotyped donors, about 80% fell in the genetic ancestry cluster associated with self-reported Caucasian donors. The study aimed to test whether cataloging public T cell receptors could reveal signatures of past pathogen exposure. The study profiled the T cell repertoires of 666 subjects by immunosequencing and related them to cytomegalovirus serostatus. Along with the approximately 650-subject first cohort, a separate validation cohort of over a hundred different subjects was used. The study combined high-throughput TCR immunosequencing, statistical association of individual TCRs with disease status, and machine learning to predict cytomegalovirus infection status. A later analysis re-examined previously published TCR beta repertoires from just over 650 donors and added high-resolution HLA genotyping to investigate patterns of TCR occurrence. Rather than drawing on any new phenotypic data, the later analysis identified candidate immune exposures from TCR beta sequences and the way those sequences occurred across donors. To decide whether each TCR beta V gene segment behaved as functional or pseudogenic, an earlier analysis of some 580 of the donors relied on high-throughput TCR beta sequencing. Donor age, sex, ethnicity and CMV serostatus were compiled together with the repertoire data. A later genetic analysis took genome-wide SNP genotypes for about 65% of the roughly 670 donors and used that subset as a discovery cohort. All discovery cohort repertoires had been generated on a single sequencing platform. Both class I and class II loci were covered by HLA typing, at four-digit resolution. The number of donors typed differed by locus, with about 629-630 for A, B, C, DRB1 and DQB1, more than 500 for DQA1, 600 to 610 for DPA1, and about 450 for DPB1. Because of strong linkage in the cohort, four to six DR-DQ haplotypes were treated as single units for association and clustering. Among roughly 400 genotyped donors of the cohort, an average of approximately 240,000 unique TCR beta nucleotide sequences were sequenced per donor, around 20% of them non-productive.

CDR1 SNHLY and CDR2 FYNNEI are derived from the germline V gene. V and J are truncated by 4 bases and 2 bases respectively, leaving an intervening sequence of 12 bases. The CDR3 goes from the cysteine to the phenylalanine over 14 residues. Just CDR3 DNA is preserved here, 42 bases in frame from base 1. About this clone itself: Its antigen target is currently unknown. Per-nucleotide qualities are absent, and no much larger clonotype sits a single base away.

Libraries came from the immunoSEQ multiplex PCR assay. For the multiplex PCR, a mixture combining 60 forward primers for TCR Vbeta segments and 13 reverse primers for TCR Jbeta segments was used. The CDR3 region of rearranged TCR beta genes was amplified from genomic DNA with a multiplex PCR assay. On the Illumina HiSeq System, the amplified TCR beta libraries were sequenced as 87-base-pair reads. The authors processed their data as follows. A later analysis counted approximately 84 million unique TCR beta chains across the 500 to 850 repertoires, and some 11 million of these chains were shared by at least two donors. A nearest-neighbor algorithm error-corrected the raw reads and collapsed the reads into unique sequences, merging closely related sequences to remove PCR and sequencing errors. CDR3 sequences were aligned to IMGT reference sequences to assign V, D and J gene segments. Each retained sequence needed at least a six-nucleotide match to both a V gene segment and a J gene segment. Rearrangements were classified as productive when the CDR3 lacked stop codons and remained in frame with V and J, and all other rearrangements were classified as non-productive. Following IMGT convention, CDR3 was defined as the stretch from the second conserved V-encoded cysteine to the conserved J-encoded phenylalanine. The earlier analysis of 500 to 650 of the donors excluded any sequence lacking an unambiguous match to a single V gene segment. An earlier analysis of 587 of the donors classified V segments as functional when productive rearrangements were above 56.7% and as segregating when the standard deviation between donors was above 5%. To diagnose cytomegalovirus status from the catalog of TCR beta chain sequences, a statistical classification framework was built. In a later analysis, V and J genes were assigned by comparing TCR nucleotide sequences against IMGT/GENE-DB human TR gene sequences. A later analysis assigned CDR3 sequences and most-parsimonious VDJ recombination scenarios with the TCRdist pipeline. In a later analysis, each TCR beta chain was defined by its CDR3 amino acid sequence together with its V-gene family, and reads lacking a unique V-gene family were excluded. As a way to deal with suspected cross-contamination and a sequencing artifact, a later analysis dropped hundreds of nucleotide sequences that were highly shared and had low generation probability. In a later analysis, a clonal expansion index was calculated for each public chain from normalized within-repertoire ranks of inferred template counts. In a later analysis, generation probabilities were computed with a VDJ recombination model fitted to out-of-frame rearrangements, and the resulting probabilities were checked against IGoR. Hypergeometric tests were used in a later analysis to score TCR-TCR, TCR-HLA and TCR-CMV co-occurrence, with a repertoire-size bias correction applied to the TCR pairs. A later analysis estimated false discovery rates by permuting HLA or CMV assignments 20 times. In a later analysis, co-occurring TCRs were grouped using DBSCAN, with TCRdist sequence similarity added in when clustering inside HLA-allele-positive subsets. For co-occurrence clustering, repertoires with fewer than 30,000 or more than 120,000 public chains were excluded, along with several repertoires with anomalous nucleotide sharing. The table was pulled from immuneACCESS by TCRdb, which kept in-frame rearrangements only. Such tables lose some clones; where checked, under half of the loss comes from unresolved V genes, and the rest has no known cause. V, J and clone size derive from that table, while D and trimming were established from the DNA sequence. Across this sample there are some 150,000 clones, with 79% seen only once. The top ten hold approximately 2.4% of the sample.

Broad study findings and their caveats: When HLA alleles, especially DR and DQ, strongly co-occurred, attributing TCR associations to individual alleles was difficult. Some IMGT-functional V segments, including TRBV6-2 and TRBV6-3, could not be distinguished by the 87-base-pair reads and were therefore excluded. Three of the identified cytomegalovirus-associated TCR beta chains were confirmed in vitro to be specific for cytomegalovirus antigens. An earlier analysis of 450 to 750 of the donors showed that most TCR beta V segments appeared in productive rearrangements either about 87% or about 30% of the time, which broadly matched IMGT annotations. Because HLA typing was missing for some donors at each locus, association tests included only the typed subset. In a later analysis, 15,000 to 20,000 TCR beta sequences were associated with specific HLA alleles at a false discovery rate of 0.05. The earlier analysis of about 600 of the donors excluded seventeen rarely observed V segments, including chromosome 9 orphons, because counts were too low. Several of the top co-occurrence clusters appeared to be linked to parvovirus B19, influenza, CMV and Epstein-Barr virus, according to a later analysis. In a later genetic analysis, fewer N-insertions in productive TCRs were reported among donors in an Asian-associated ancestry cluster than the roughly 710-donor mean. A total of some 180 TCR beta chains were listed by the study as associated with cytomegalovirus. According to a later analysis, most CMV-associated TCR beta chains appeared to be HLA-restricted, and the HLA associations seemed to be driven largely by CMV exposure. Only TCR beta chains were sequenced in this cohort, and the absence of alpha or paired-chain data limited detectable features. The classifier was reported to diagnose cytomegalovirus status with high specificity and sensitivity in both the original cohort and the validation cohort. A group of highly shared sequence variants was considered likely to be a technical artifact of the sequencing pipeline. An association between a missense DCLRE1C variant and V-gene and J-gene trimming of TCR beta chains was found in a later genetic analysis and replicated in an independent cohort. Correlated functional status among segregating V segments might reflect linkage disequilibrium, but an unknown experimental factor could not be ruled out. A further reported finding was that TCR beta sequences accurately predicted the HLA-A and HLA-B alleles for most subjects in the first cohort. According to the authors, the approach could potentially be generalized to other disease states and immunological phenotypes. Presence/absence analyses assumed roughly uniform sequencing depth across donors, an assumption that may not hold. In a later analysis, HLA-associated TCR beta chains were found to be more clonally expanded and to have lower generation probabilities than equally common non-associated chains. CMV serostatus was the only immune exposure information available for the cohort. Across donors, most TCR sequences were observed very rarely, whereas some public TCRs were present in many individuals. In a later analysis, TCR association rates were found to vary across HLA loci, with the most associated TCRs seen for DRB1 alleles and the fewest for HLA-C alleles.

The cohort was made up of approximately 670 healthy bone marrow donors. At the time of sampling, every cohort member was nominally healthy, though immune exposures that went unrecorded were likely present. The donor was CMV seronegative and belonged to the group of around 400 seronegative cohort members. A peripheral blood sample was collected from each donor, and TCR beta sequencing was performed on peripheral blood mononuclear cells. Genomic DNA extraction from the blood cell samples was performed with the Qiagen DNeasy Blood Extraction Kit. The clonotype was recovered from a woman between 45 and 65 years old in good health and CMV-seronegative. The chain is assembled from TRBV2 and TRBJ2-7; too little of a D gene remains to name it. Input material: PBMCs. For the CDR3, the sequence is CASSAIQGAYEQYF. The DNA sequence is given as TGTGCCAGCAGTGCTATCCAAGGAGCCTACGAGCAGTACTTC.